The clone carrying this T cell receptor beta chain has at least ten counts. Antigen specificity is unknown. CDR1 SGHKS and CDR2 YYEKEE come from the germline V gene (reference sequence). Trimming left V 4 bases short and J 2 bases short, with 10 bases between. There are 15 residues in the CDR3. Findings of the study overall: Tumor memory CD4+ T cell TCR gene usage was found to cluster with blood and lymph node memory CD4+ cells and with lymph node naive CD4+ cells.

TCRdb re-derived calls from the 5' RACE reads in MiXCR, one entry per CDR3 protein. The sample comprises around 50,000 distinct CDR3 sequences, less than 30% of which are singletons, and 2% to 2.5% rests with the top ten. Cells sorted as Tregs were CD4+, CD25+ and CD127-/low. Input material: tumor-infiltrating Tregs sorted from the breast tumor. This TCR derives from a female donor with breast cancer. The chain couples TRBV5-5 to TRBJ2-6; D is perhaps TRBD1 (6 bases). Here the CDR3 reads CASSPTGPGANVLTF. CDR3 coding DNA: TGTGCCAGCAGCCCCACAGGGCCTGGGGCCAACGTCCTGACTTTC.